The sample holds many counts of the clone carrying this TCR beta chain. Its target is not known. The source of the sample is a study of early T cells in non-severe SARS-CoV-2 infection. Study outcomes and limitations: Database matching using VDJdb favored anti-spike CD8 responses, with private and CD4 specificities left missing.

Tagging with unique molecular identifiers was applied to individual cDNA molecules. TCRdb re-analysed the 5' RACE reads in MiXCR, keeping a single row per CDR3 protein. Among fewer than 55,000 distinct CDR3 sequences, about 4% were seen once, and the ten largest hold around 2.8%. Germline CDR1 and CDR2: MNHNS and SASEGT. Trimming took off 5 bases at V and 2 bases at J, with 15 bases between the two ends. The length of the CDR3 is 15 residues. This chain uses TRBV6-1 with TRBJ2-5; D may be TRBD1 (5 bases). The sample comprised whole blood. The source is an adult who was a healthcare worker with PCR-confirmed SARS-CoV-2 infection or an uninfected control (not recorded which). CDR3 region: CASSPGHSGQETQYF. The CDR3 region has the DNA TGTGCCAGCAGTCCCGGACACTCTGGACAAGAGACCCAGTACTTC.